What follows are 2 T cell receptor beta chains derived from one specimen sequenced in a study of metastatic and nonmetastatic thyroid tumors (TCRdb year 2020). None of the patients had been given any treatment before thyroid surgery. Library creation used PCR. The sequencing machine was an Illumina HiSeq 4000. TCRdb passed the public sequencing reads through fastp at Q25 and MiXCR, retaining productive beta sequences. In this sample the table shows fewer than 20,000 clones, less than 30% of which occur a single time. The ten largest make up approximately 26% of the sample. Sequenced material: tumor tissue. The receptor set was obtained from a male donor with papillary thyroid cancer or a benign thyroid nodule (not recorded which). Some clones in this sample may be carry-over from other donors' samples.

V and J are TRBV6-4 and TRBJ2-2; D is ambiguous. CDR3 size: 15 residues. V was cut by 1 base and J by 4 bases, with 10 bases left in between. Germline V gene data show CDR1 as MRHNA and CDR2 as SNTAGT. The CDR3 protein is CASSDCQPGTGELFF. The CDR3 DNA reads TGTGCCAGCAGTGACTGCCAGCCTGGCACCGGGGAGCTGTTTTTT.

The rearrangement joins TRBV20-1 to TRBJ1-2, with D possibly TRBD1 on 6 matching bases. Germline values: CDR1 DFQATT, CDR2 SNEGSKA (reference sequence). Trimming stripped 4 bases from V and 4 bases from J, with 10 bases between. The CDR3 spans 12 residues. The DNA of the CDR3 is TGCAGTGCTACCAGGGGACTCTATGGCTACACCTTC. Translating it yields CSATRGLYGYTF.